This T cell receptor beta chain stems from a study of blood T cell repertoires in COVID-19. This clone was found once. Sequencing used immunoSEQ multiplex PCR; TCRdb keeps in-frame clones, though not all of them. The table has 200,000 to 250,000 clones, about 87% seen once. All enrollees were about 18 to 89 years old and from about 24 US areas. Exposed volunteers were people who met a COVID-19 case within 2 weeks before study entry. The receptor's source is a woman aged 25 to 39 who had been exposed to COVID-19. Sequencing used PBMCs or T cells enriched from blood (not recorded which).

CDR3 sequence (DNA): TGTGCCAGCAGCTTGAGGGCAACAGGGGGAGACTATGGCTACACCTTC. Protein sequence: CASSLRATGGDYGYTF. The chain recombines TRBV11-2 with TRBJ1-2; 8 positions agree with TRBD1. Germline V gene lookup returns CDR1 SGHAT and CDR2 FQNNGV. There are 16 residues in the CDR3. The junction had 9 bases not matched to a gene; V was cut back by 3 bases and J by 3 bases.